Presented here are 10 T cell receptor beta chains from one specimen sequenced in a study of cytomegalovirus exposure and HLA in healthy donors. 60 Vbeta and 13 Jbeta primers were used in PCR. The assay was immunoSEQ multiplex PCR, and TCRdb's table has in-frame clones only and misses some. The table has around 98,000 clones, 55% to 75% seen once. The material sequenced was PBMCs. The source is a man in his fifties or sixties in good health and CMV-seronegative.

The chain combines TRBV11-3 with TRBJ2-2, with D perhaps matching TRBD2 (6 bases). V was cut by 0 bases and J by 3 bases, with 14 bases left in between. This CDR3 region has 17 residues. CDR1 and CDR2 (germline): SGHNT, YENEEA. The CDR3 bases are TGTGCCAGCAGCTTAGATCACTGGGGGAGGTACACCGGGGAGCTGTTTTTT. Its translation: CASSLDHWGRYTGELFF.

The chain uses TRBV10-3 and TRBJ2-5, with unresolved D. V gave up 2 bases and J gave up 3 bases, with 7 bases separating them. The CDR3 length is 13 residues. Germline assignment: CDR1 ENHRY and CDR2 SYGVKD. CDR3 DNA sequence: TGTGCCATCAGTGAGGGCCTCAAAGAGACCCAGTACTTC. Protein: CAISEGLKETQYF.

This clone has just a few counts. The chain recombines TRBV10-3 with TRBJ1-1, with D perhaps TRBD1 (5 bases). This CDR3 is built from 21 residues. Per the germline V gene, CDR1 is ENHRY and CDR2 is SYGVKD. Trimming stripped 0 bases from V and 5 bases from J, with 31 bases between. CDR3 in DNA: TGTGCCATCAGTGAGTCAATTTGGCGAACGATAGTTTCGACAGACCGGACTGAAGCTTTCTTT. It yields the protein CAISESIWRTIVSTDRTEAFF.

This clone has more than one count but fewer than ten. This chain links TRBV6-1 with TRBJ2-4; 12 bases align to TRBD1. Germline V CDR1 and CDR2: MNHNS, SASEGT. CDR3 size: 16 residues. With 1 base clipped from V and 13 bases from J, the junction kept 11 bases outside the gene matches. The DNA of the CDR3 is TGTGCCAGCAGTGAAGTTAGAGGGACAGGGGGCGTTCTACAGTACTTC. This gives the protein CASSEVRGTGGVLQYF.

The CDR3 region has the DNA TGTGCCAGCTCACAGGACTTAATTAGCTCCTACGAGCAGTACTTC. Translating it yields CASSQDLISSYEQYF. The J gene is TRBJ2-7, the V gene TRBV18, with D tentatively TRBD2 (5 bases). This CDR3 has 15 amino acids. Germline-derived CDR1 and CDR2 are KGHSH and LQKENI. Trimming pared 4 bases from V and 0 bases from J, leaving 13 bases between.

This clone turned up a few times. This chain connects TRBV29-1 to TRBJ2-5, with D perhaps matching TRBD1 (5 bases). Germline V gene data show CDR1 as SQVTM and CDR2 as ANQGSEA. Trimming took 0 bases from V and 0 from J, leaving 11 bases between them. The CDR3 is made up of 15 amino acids. The CDR3 DNA follows: TGCAGCGTTGAAGAGGGGCTCAGGTACCAAGAGACCCAGTACTTC. Translated: CSVEEGLRYQETQYF.

V gene TRBV9 combines with J gene TRBJ2-7; tentatively, D is TRBD1 (5 bases). Germline values: CDR1 SGDLS, CDR2 YYNGEE. The V end lost 3 bases, the J end lost 0 bases, and 10 bases lay between the germline ends. The CDR3 extends over 14 amino acids. The CDR3 nucleotides read TGTGCCAGCAGCGCAGGGATTACCTCCTACGAGCAGTACTTC. Its protein is CASSAGITSYEQYF.

V is TRBV15 and J is TRBJ2-7; unclear D gene. The germline V gene has CDR1 LNHNV and CDR2 YYDKDF (reference sequence). The V end was cut by 8 bases, the J end by 0 bases, with 11 bases between. The CDR3 is 13 amino acids. Here the CDR3 DNA reads TGTGCCACCCGGAACAGTCCCTCCTACGAGCAGTACTTC. Translation: CATRNSPSYEQYF.

This clone was seen a single time. The chain combines TRBV28 with TRBJ2-7; perhaps TRBD1 as D (6 bases). From germline, CDR1 is MDHEN and CDR2 SYDVKM. The CDR3 spans 15 residues. Trimming took 6 bases from V and 2 from J, leaving 17 bases between them. The CDR3 bases are TGTGCCAGCAGCCGCGGACAGAGTAGTACCTACGAGCAGTACTTC. This codes for CASSRGQSSTYEQYF.

This clone was counted a few times. The CDR3 protein is CASSITGENTEAFF. CDR3 DNA sequence: TGTGCCAGTAGTATAACAGGGGAGAACACTGAAGCTTTCTTT. The chain has TRBV19 and TRBJ1-1, with 7 bases aligning to TRBD1. J was trimmed by 1 base and V by 2 bases; bases with no gene match: 1. Germline V lookup: CDR1 LNHDA, CDR2 SQIVND (reference sequence). The CDR3 is 14 residues long.